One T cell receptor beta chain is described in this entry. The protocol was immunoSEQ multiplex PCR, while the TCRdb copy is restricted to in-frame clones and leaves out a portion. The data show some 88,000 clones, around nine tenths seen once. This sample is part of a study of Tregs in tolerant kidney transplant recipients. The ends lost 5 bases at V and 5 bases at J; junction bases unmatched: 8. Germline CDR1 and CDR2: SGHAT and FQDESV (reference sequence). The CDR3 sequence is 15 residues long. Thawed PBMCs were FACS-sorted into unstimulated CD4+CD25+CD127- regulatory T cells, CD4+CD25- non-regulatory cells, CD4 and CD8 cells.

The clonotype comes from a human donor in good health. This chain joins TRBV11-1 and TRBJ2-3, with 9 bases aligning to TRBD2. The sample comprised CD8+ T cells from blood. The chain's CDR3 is CASSPLAGVGDTQYF. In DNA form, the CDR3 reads TGTGCCAGCAGCCCGTTAGCGGGGGTAGGAGATACGCAGTATTTT.